The sequence of this T cell receptor (beta chain) was determined in a study of post-analysis software for immune sequencing data. Notes on the study in general: In multiple sclerosis, normalized Chao1 diversity was significantly below that of controls. TRBV5-6, TRBV5-1 and TRBV20-1 belonged to a set of roughly 5 TRBV segments that were more frequent in patients than controls. F measure showed strong co-clustering of same-batch samples.

As to this clonotype: Antigen unknown.

Prepared libraries of TCR beta cDNA carried unique molecular identifiers. The T cell input of about 0.85 to 10 million gave about half a million cDNA molecules. TCRdb re-derived calls from the PCR reads in MiXCR, one entry per CDR3 protein. The sample includes around 200,000 distinct CDR3 sequences, about 30% of them seen just once. The CDR3 totals 14 residues. Trimming took 10 bases from V and 3 from J, leaving 17 bases between them. Per the germline V gene, CDR1 is MDHEN and CDR2 is SYDVKM. V and J are TRBV28 and TRBJ2-3; D possibly corresponds to TRBD1 (6 bases). The TCR originated in a girl under 18 with multiple sclerosis. The sequenced sample was blood. This chain's CDR3 is CATGAERGTDTQYF. The CDR3 nucleotides read TGTGCCACCGGGGCGGAGAGGGGGACAGATACGCAGTATTTT.